A selection of T cell receptor beta chains follows, all from one sample in a study of T-cell reconstitution after alpha-beta-depleted transplantation in children. TCRdb reprocessed the PCR reads via MiXCR and lists one record per CDR3 protein. This sample yields a few hundred thousand distinct CDR3 sequences, of which 10% are seen a single time; 7.5% belongs to the top ten. The sample in question was PBMCs, obtained before TCRalphabeta/CD19-depleted stem cell transplant. The receptors derive from a boy in the first two years of life with acute myeloid leukemia, due to receive a stem cell transplant. Both conserved end residues are part of each CDR3. Each record gives: CDR3 DNA, CDR3 protein, clone size, D gene, V gene, J gene. D genes are given only for firm matches. Expanded clones get a size class; other rows say once, few or many, or leave the size out.

CDR3 DNA: TGTGCCAGCAGTGACTCGACTAACACCGGGGAGCTGTTTTTT; CDR3 protein: CASSDSTNTGELFF; clone size: few; D gene: -; V gene: TRBV6-4; J gene: TRBJ2-2
CDR3 DNA: TGCAGTGCTAGCGGGACATCAGATACGCAGTATTTT; CDR3 protein: CSASGTSDTQYF; clone size: -; D gene: -; V gene: TRBV20-1; J gene: TRBJ2-3
CDR3 DNA: TGTGCCAGCAGCTCTCAAGGACAGGGCTACGAGCAGTACTTC; CDR3 protein: CASSSQGQGYEQYF; clone size: many; D gene: TRBD1; V gene: TRBV7-9; J gene: TRBJ2-7
CDR3 DNA: TGCGCCAGCAGCTTGGAGGGGGGGAAAGAGCAGTTCTTC; CDR3 protein: CASSLEGGKEQFF; clone size: few; D gene: -; V gene: TRBV5-1; J gene: TRBJ2-1
CDR3 DNA: TGCAGCGTTGAAGATCCCCTGGGAGTGGGGAGCTCCTACGAGCAGTACTTC; CDR3 protein: CSVEDPLGVGSSYEQYF; clone size: few; D gene: -; V gene: TRBV29-1; J gene: TRBJ2-7
CDR3 DNA: TGCAGTGCTAGAGATGGGGCCTCTGGGGCCAACGTCCTGACTTTC; CDR3 protein: CSARDGASGANVLTF; clone size: many; D gene: -; V gene: TRBV20-1; J gene: TRBJ2-6
CDR3 DNA: TGTGCCAGCAGTGGTAGGGTGGGTGCTAGCAATCAGCCCCAGCATTTT; CDR3 protein: CASSGRVGASNQPQHF; clone size: many; D gene: -; V gene: TRBV2; J gene: TRBJ1-5
CDR3 DNA: TGTGCCAGCAGTTTTCTGGGGGTGAACACTGAAGCTTTCTTT; CDR3 protein: CASSFLGVNTEAFF; clone size: many; D gene: -; V gene: TRBV12-3/TRBV12-4; J gene: TRBJ1-1
CDR3 DNA: TGTGCCAGCAGCTTAACCAGTGACAGGGGTTTCGAGCAGTTCTTC; CDR3 protein: CASSLTSDRGFEQFF; clone size: -; D gene: TRBD1; V gene: TRBV7-3; J gene: TRBJ2-1
CDR3 DNA: TGTGCCAGCAGATCACTAGCCGTCGAGCAGTACTTC; CDR3 protein: CASRSLAVEQYF; clone size: few; D gene: -; V gene: TRBV27; J gene: TRBJ2-7
CDR3 DNA: TGTGCCAGCAGTTACTCAGACAGGGCCGAAGCGTTCTTC; CDR3 protein: CASSYSDRAEAFF; clone size: many; D gene: TRBD1; V gene: TRBV6-6; J gene: TRBJ2-1
CDR3 DNA: TGCGCCAGCAGCCAAGAGGGGTTAGGGGAGCAGTTCTTC; CDR3 protein: CASSQEGLGEQFF; clone size: many; D gene: -; V gene: TRBV4-3; J gene: TRBJ2-1
CDR3 DNA: TGCAGTGCTCAGCGGGGGGGCCGCAAAGATACGCAGTATTTT; CDR3 protein: CSAQRGGRKDTQYF; clone size: many; D gene: TRBD2; V gene: TRBV20-1; J gene: TRBJ2-3
CDR3 DNA: TGTGCCAGCAGTCCCACCGACGTACTAGCCTCACCCTACGAGCAGTACTTC; CDR3 protein: CASSPTDVLASPYEQYF; clone size: few; D gene: -; V gene: TRBV27; J gene: TRBJ2-7
CDR3 DNA: TGTGCCAGCAGCTTATCGGTGTGGGAGTTAGGGTACGAGCAGTACTTC; CDR3 protein: CASSLSVWELGYEQYF; clone size: many; D gene: -; V gene: TRBV7-2; J gene: TRBJ2-7
CDR3 DNA: TGTGCCAGCAGCTGGCGGGAGTACCGAAGCGAGACCCAGTACTTC; CDR3 protein: CASSWREYRSETQYF; clone size: many; D gene: TRBD2; V gene: TRBV5-6; J gene: TRBJ2-5
CDR3 DNA: TGCAGCGTTTCCCGGACAGTCGGGTCCGGGGAGCTGTTTTTT; CDR3 protein: CSVSRTVGSGELFF; clone size: many; D gene: -; V gene: TRBV29-1; J gene: TRBJ2-2
CDR3 DNA: TGTGCCAGCTCACCATCGACTACGCGCACAGATACGCAGTATTTT; CDR3 protein: CASSPSTTRTDTQYF; clone size: many; D gene: -; V gene: TRBV18; J gene: TRBJ2-3
CDR3 DNA: TGTGCCAGCAGCGTCAGGGGGACTTCAGGTCCTGATTCACCCCTCCACTTT; CDR3 protein: CASSVRGTSGPDSPLHF; clone size: few; D gene: TRBD1; V gene: TRBV5-8; J gene: TRBJ1-6
CDR3 DNA: TGCGCCAGCGCGGCTAGCGGGCAAACCTACGAGCAGTACTTC; CDR3 protein: CASAASGQTYEQYF; clone size: many; D gene: TRBD2; V gene: TRBV5-1; J gene: TRBJ2-7
CDR3 DNA: TGTGCCAGCAGTTATAACAGGGGAGGGGAAAAACTGTTTTTT; CDR3 protein: CASSYNRGGEKLFF; clone size: many; D gene: TRBD1; V gene: TRBV6-5; J gene: TRBJ1-4
CDR3 DNA: TGCAGTGCTCATAAGGGACTAGCGGGGGCCGGACAAGAGACCCAGTACTTC; CDR3 protein: CSAHKGLAGAGQETQYF; clone size: many; D gene: TRBD2; V gene: TRBV20-1; J gene: TRBJ2-5
CDR3 DNA: TGTGCCACCAGCAGAGATCCGGGTGATGGCTACACCTTC; CDR3 protein: CATSRDPGDGYTF; clone size: few; D gene: -; V gene: TRBV15; J gene: TRBJ1-2
CDR3 DNA: TGTGCCAGCAGCTTATTGGGACTAGCGTACAATGAGCAGTTCTTC; CDR3 protein: CASSLLGLAYNEQFF; clone size: many; D gene: TRBD2; V gene: TRBV7-9; J gene: TRBJ2-1
CDR3 DNA: TGTGCCAGCAGCCAAGAGGTAGCGGGGATCACCGGGGAGCTGTTTTTT; CDR3 protein: CASSQEVAGITGELFF; clone size: many; D gene: TRBD2; V gene: TRBV14; J gene: TRBJ2-2
CDR3 DNA: TGTGCCATCAGACTTCGAAACAGGGCTACAGATACGCAGTATTTT; CDR3 protein: CAIRLRNRATDTQYF; clone size: -; D gene: -; V gene: TRBV28; J gene: TRBJ2-3
CDR3 DNA: TGTGCCAGCAGCTTTGGGTGGGGTTACCAAGAGACCCAGTACTTC; CDR3 protein: CASSFGWGYQETQYF; clone size: many; D gene: -; V gene: TRBV7-8; J gene: TRBJ2-5
CDR3 DNA: TGTGCCAGTAGTAAAAGGCAGGGGTTACTTGACACCGGGGAGCTGTTTTTT; CDR3 protein: CASSKRQGLLDTGELFF; clone size: -; D gene: -; V gene: TRBV19; J gene: TRBJ2-2
CDR3 DNA: TGTGCCAGCAGTTTAATGGCCTTCTCGCAGTATTTT; CDR3 protein: CASSLMAFSQYF; clone size: many; D gene: -; V gene: TRBV28; J gene: TRBJ2-3
CDR3 DNA: TGTGCCAGCAGACGTACCGGGACTAGCGGGAGAACAGATACGCAGTATTTT; CDR3 protein: CASRRTGTSGRTDTQYF; clone size: many; D gene: TRBD2; V gene: TRBV28; J gene: TRBJ2-3
CDR3 DNA: TGCGCCAGCAGCCGACAGCCGGAAGAGACCCAGTACTTC; CDR3 protein: CASSRQPEETQYF; clone size: many; D gene: -; V gene: TRBV5-1; J gene: TRBJ2-5
CDR3 DNA: TGCGCCAGCAGCCAAGATTGGTACCGGGACAGGGGTGACACTGAAGCTTTCTTT; CDR3 protein: CASSQDWYRDRGDTEAFF; clone size: many; D gene: TRBD1; V gene: TRBV4-3; J gene: TRBJ1-1
CDR3 DNA: TGCGCCAGCAGCCCGGGACGCGCTAATGAAAAACTGTTTTTT; CDR3 protein: CASSPGRANEKLFF; clone size: -; D gene: -; V gene: TRBV5-1; J gene: TRBJ1-4
CDR3 DNA: TGCGCCAGCAGCCTGTCGGTGACAGGGGGGAAAAACATTCAGTACTTC; CDR3 protein: CASSLSVTGGKNIQYF; clone size: many; D gene: TRBD1; V gene: TRBV4-3; J gene: TRBJ2-4
CDR3 DNA: TGTGCCAGCAGCTTAGATCGTTTGACGCAAGAGACCCAGTACTTC; CDR3 protein: CASSLDRLTQETQYF; clone size: many; D gene: -; V gene: TRBV11-2; J gene: TRBJ2-5
CDR3 DNA: TGTGCCAGCAGCCCCAAACTAGCGGGGGTCAACGAGCAGTACTTC; CDR3 protein: CASSPKLAGVNEQYF; clone size: many; D gene: TRBD2; V gene: TRBV7-2; J gene: TRBJ2-7
CDR3 DNA: TGCAGCGGGCGGGACAAAGGAAACACCATATATTTT; CDR3 protein: CSGRDKGNTIYF; clone size: many; D gene: -; V gene: TRBV29-1; J gene: TRBJ1-3
CDR3 DNA: TGTGCCAGCAGTCGCGGGAGAGTCACAGATACCCAGTATTTT; CDR3 protein: CASSRGRVTDTQYF; clone size: many; D gene: TRBD2; V gene: TRBV12-3/TRBV12-4; J gene: TRBJ2-3
CDR3 DNA: TGTGCCAGCTCACCACCACAGGCGCAAGAGACCCAGTACTTC; CDR3 protein: CASSPPQAQETQYF; clone size: many; D gene: -; V gene: TRBV18; J gene: TRBJ2-5
CDR3 DNA: TGCGCCAGCAGCTTGAATAGTAATGAGCAGTTCTTC; CDR3 protein: CASSLNSNEQFF; clone size: many; D gene: -; V gene: TRBV5-1; J gene: TRBJ2-1
CDR3 DNA: TGTGCCAGCAGCCCCCCTCGTGGCAGGGGGCCCCCCGGGGAGCTGTTTTTT; CDR3 protein: CASSPPRGRGPPGELFF; clone size: few; D gene: TRBD1; V gene: TRBV3-1; J gene: TRBJ2-2
CDR3 DNA: TGCGCCAGCAGCCAAGATCTGGGGGCCAACTATGGCTACACCTTC; CDR3 protein: CASSQDLGANYGYTF; clone size: many; D gene: -; V gene: TRBV4-3; J gene: TRBJ1-2